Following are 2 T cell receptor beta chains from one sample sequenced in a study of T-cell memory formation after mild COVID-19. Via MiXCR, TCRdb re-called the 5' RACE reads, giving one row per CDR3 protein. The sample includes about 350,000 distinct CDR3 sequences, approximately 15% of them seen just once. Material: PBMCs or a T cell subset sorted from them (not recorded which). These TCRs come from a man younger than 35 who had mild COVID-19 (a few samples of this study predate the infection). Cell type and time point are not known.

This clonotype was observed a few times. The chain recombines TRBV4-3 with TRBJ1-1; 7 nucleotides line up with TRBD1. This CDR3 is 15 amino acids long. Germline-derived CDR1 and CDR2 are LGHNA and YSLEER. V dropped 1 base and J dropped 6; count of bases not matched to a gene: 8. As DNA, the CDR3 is TGCGCCAGCAGCCAAGCGGGACAGTGGGGCCCTGAAGCTTTCTTT. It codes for CASSQAGQWGPEAFF.

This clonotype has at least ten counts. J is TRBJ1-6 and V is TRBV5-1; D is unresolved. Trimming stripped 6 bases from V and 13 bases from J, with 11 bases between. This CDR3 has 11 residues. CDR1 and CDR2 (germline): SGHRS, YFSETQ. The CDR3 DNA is TGCGCCAGCAAAATCAGTGACCCCCTCCACTTT. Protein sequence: CASKISDPLHF.